The 18 T cell receptor beta chains in this list originate from one sample, sequenced in a study of regulatory T cells in long-lasting Graves disease. Library construction for TCR beta used iRepertoire HTBI primers and Arm-PCR of CDR3 regions. TCRdb called the multiplex PCR reads again in MiXCR, with one record for every CDR3 protein. The table lists 580,000 or so distinct CDR3 sequences, about 15% of them singletons, with around 13% in the top ten. Time point noted: newly diagnosed GD, antithyroid drugs for less than 3 months. The TCR library was prepared using RNA isolated from PBMCs. Another study also made use of these data, one on T cells in Graves' hyperthyroidism and ophthalmopathy.

The material sequenced was peripheral blood mononuclear cells (PBMCs), taken at new diagnosis, from a patient treated with antithyroid drugs. The source is a man aged 18 to 30 with Graves disease.

The J gene is TRBJ2-7, the V gene TRBV28; 8 nucleotides agree with TRBD2. The length of the CDR3 is 15 residues. V shed 6 bases, J shed 0 bases, and the junction held 7 bases outside the gene matches. Per germline, CDR1 MDHEN and CDR2 SYDVKM. The DNA of the CDR3 is TGTGCCAGCAGCGCGAGCGGGGGAATCTCCTACGAGCAGTACTTC. Protein sequence: CASSASGGISYEQYF.

This clonotype was seen many times. The V and J genes are TRBV9 and TRBJ2-3; TRBD2 matches at 7 bases. Looked up from germline, CDR1 is SGDLS and CDR2 is YYNGEE. The CDR3 covers 15 residues. The V and J ends lost 0 bases and 4 bases, in that order; junction bases with no gene match: 5. The CDR3 DNA reads TGTGCCAGCAGCGTAGCTAGGGGAGGGCCAGATACGCAGTATTTT. It specifies CASSVARGGPDTQYF.

The rearrangement joins TRBV20-1 to TRBJ2-1; 9 nucleotides align to TRBD2. The CDR3 consists of 16 residues. Trimming cost V 0 bases and J 8 bases; bases outside gene matches: 11. Germline loops: CDR1 DFQATT, CDR2 SNEGSKA (reference sequence). For the CDR3, the DNA is TGCAGTGCTAGAGATCTAACGGGACTAGCTAACGATGAGCAGTTCTTC. Its protein product is CSARDLTGLANDEQFF.

Concerning this clonotype: One end of the junction fails to match germline, which may point to a read error. V gene TRBV3-1 combines with J gene TRBJ2-7; no clear D gene. The germline V gene has CDR1 LGHDT and CDR2 YNNKEL (reference sequence). CDR3 length: 11 amino acids. CDR3 residues: CPSSQSYEQYF. In nucleotides, the CDR3 is TGTCCCAGCAGCCAGAGCTACGAGCAGTACTTC.

This clonotype was seen ten or more times. This rearrangement joins TRBV28 to TRBJ2-7; D gene uncertain. In germline, CDR1 is MDHEN, CDR2 SYDVKM. The CDR3 is 14 amino acids. V was pared by 4 bases and J by 3 bases, with 13 bases between. CDR3 loop: CASSSPVLDYEQYF. The CDR3 DNA sequence: TGTGCCAGCAGTTCCCCGGTTCTCGACTACGAGCAGTACTTC. Full variable domain (rest looked up from reference TRBV28 and TRBJ2-7): DVKVTQSSRYLVKRTGEKVFLECVQDMDHENMFWYRQDPGLGLRLIYFSYDVKMKEKGDIPEGYSVSREKKERFSLILESASTNQTSMYLCASSSPVLDYEQYFGPGTRLTVT.

This clonotype was counted many times. The V call is TRBV10-3, the J call TRBJ2-5; 11 nucleotides line up with TRBD2. The CDR3 length is 17 residues. J was trimmed by 4 bases and V by 2 bases; bases with no gene match: 9. The germline CDR1 and CDR2 sequences are ENHRY and SYGVKD. CDR3 protein: CAISEKALAGDLETQYF. The CDR3 coding sequence is TGTGCCATCAGTGAGAAGGCACTAGCGGGAGATTTAGAGACCCAGTACTTC.

This clonotype was observed at least ten times. The chain links TRBV30 to TRBJ1-4; D is undetermined. Trimming removed 0 bases from V and 4 bases from J, with 6 bases in between. The CDR3 is 13 amino acids. In germline, CDR1 is GTSNPN, CDR2 SVGIG (reference sequence). The CDR3 bases are TGTGCCTGGAGTGTCGGATTTAATGAAAAACTGTTTTTT. It specifies CAWSVGFNEKLFF.

J is TRBJ2-5 and V is TRBV2; D uncertain. The CDR3 spans 12 residues. CDR1 and CDR2 (germline): SNHLY, FYNNEI. V was cut by 7 bases and J by 3 bases, with 9 bases left in between. CDR3 protein: CASTGLEETQYF. CDR3 DNA sequence: TGTGCCAGCACTGGGCTCGAAGAGACCCAGTACTTC.

This clonotype came up many times. The chain combines TRBV28 with TRBJ2-5, with a possible D match to TRBD1 (6 bases). This CDR3 comprises 14 residues. Looked up from germline, CDR1 is MDHEN and CDR2 is SYDVKM. V shed 5 bases and J shed 5 bases, with 15 bases lying between them. This CDR3 reads CASSHRANVETQYF. The CDR3 coding sequence is TGTGCCAGCAGTCACAGGGCCAACGTGGAGACCCAGTACTTC.

This clonotype was seen a handful of times. This chain uses TRBV28 with TRBJ2-2; D call uncertain. The CDR3 consists of 13 residues. V was shortened by 5 bases and J by 8 bases, with 12 bases between the two germline ends. Germline CDR1 and CDR2: MDHEN and SYDVKM. CDR3 sequence reads: CASSPLIRGELFF. In DNA form, the CDR3 reads TGTGCCAGCAGTCCACTAATCCGGGGGGAGCTGTTTTTT.

This clonotype was seen a few times. The V gene is TRBV7-2, the J gene TRBJ2-1; 9 bases are shared with TRBD2. Trimming took 5 bases from V and 6 from J; bases not matched to a gene: 8. Germline CDR1 reads SGHTA; CDR2 reads FQGNSA. The CDR3 spans 15 residues. The CDR3 DNA is TGTGCCAGCAGCACTTGGGCGGGAGGGCCCAATGAGCAGTTCTTC. The encoded protein is CASSTWAGGPNEQFF. Filled out from reference TRBV7-2 and TRBJ2-1, the complete variable domain reads GAGVSQSPSNKVTEKGKDVELRCDPISGHTALYWYRQSLGQGLEFLIYFQGNSAPDKSGLPSDRFSAERTGGSVSTLTIQRTQQEDSAVYLCASSTWAGGPNEQFFGPGTRLTVL.

This clonotype was picked up many times. The gene calls are TRBV7-6 and TRBJ1-1; D not certain. Germline-derived CDR1 and CDR2 are SGHVS and FNYEAQ. The CDR3 sequence is 16 residues long. The V gene lost 1 base and the J gene lost 4 bases, with 16 bases spanning the gap. CDR3 sequence (DNA): TGTGCCAGCAGCTTAGGCATGATGGGATCCGTCACTGAAGCTTTCTTT. It specifies CASSLGMMGSVTEAFF.

Many counts were recorded for this clonotype. The chain joins TRBV10-1 to TRBJ2-7, with D uncertain. The CDR3 runs 14 residues. Trimming left V 3 bases short and J 2 bases short, with 11 bases between. Germline V gene data show CDR1 as WNHNN and CDR2 as SYGVQD (reference sequence). CDR3 DNA: TGCGCCAGCAGTGACCAGGAGCCTGCCTACGAGCAGTACTTC. Its translation: CASSDQEPAYEQYF.

The chain carries TRBV7-3 and TRBJ2-7, with TRBD2 matching 9 bases. J was trimmed by 6 bases and V by 5 bases; bases with no gene match: 8. Germline-derived CDR1 and CDR2 are SGHTA and FQGTGA. There are 14 residues in the CDR3. The CDR3 loop is CASSRAGGPGEQYF. The DNA of the CDR3 is TGTGCCAGCAGCCGTGCGGGAGGGCCTGGCGAGCAGTACTTC.

Many counts were recorded for this clonotype. Here the CDR3 reads CASSLAGGDYNEQFF. The DNA for the CDR3 is TGTGCCAGCAGCTTAGCGGGAGGGGACTACAATGAGCAGTTCTTC. This chain uses TRBV11-2 with TRBJ2-1, with TRBD2 identical over 8 bases. Germline CDR1 reads SGHAT; CDR2 reads FQNNGV. The CDR3 spans 15 residues. The V segment lost 1 base and the J segment 3 bases; nucleotides outside the gene matches: 2.

The rearrangement joins TRBV7-8 to TRBJ1-2; D is ambiguous. V lost 3 bases and J 3 bases, leaving 14 bases between the germline ends. Germline lookup yields CDR1 SGHVS and CDR2 FQNEAQ. This CDR3 comprises 15 residues. The CDR3, as DNA: TGTGCCAGCAGCTTCTTTCCCCTTAGTGACTATGGCTACACCTTC. Translated, it gives CASSFFPLSDYGYTF. Complete variable domain (other parts from reference TRBV7-8 and TRBJ1-2): GAGVSQSPRYKVAKRGQDVALRCDPISGHVSLFWYQQALGQGPEFLTYFQNEAQLDKSGLPSDRFFAERPEGSVSTLKIQRTQQEDSAVYLCASSFFPLSDYGYTFGSGTRLTVV.

This clonotype was detected ten times or more. The V call is TRBV2, the J call TRBJ2-7; TRBD1 matches 8 bases. Germline V gene lookup returns CDR1 SNHLY and CDR2 FYNNEI. This CDR3 is 16 amino acids long. V lost 2 bases to trimming and J lost 6 bases; unmatched junction nucleotides: 12. CDR3 nucleotide sequence: TGTGCCAGCAGTGAACGACAGGGGAATCCATCTCCCGAGCAGTACTTC. The encoded protein is CASSERQGNPSPEQYF.

This clonotype was detected only once. A much bigger clone sits one base away, suggesting this may be a read error. The chain carries TRBV30 and TRBJ1-6, with D hard to call. There are 13 residues in the CDR3. V lost 5 bases, J lost 5 bases, and 10 bases lay in between. Germline CDR1 and CDR2: GTSNPN and SVGIG (reference sequence). The CDR3 sequence: CAWGDGNNSPLHF. For the CDR3, the DNA is TGTGCCTGGGGTGACGGAAATAATTCACCCCTCCACTTT.